Listed below are T cell receptor beta chains from one sample, sequenced in a study of cytomegalovirus exposure and HLA in healthy donors. Repertoires were generated with immunoSEQ multiplex PCR, while TCRdb's copy carries only in-frame clones and drops some. The sample has roughly 100,000 clones; over 70% are singletons. Sequenced sample: PBMCs. The origin of the receptors is a woman aged 40 to 50 in good health and CMV-seronegative. CDR3s include the opening cysteine and the closing phenylalanine or tryptophan. Fields, in order: J gene, clone size, D gene, V gene, CDR3 protein, CDR3 DNA. D genes are given only for firm matches. For some rows the clone size is stated as once, few or many, or as a class when expanded; others skip it.

j_call: TRBJ2-3; clone_size: .; d_call: TRBD2; v_call: TRBV5-1; cdr3_aa: CASSSRGGPDTQYF; cdr3_nt: TGCGCCAGCAGCTCCCGGGGGGGGCCGGATACGCAGTATTTT
j_call: TRBJ1-3; clone_size: .; d_call: TRBD1; v_call: TRBV10-3; cdr3_aa: CAISPDREAGNTIYF; cdr3_nt: TGTGCCATCAGTCCCGACAGGGAGGCTGGAAACACCATATATTTT
j_call: TRBJ2-1; clone_size: .; d_call: TRBD2; v_call: TRBV5-1; cdr3_aa: CASRKLGTSGNEQFF; cdr3_nt: TGCGCCAGCAGGAAGCTTGGGACTAGCGGGAATGAGCAGTTCTTC
j_call: TRBJ2-1; clone_size: few; d_call: .; v_call: TRBV11-2; cdr3_aa: CASSFWSEKQFF; cdr3_nt: TGTGCCAGCAGCTTCTGGTCGGAGAAGCAGTTCTTC
j_call: TRBJ1-5; clone_size: .; d_call: .; v_call: TRBV5-4; cdr3_aa: CASSLFGGGGNQPQHF; cdr3_nt: TGTGCCAGCAGCTTGTTTGGGGGAGGTGGCAATCAGCCCCAGCATTTT
j_call: TRBJ2-7; clone_size: medium-sized; d_call: .; v_call: TRBV4-1; cdr3_aa: CASSRVSLAWSSYEQYF; cdr3_nt: TGCGCCAGCAGCCGCGTCTCGTTGGCCTGGAGCTCCTACGAGCAGTACTTC
j_call: TRBJ1-2; clone_size: .; d_call: .; v_call: TRBV1; cdr3_aa: CTSSQHQDCWRNYGYTF; cdr3_nt: TGCACCAGCAGCCAACATCAGGACTGTTGGCGGAACTATGGCTACACCTTC
j_call: TRBJ2-7; clone_size: .; d_call: .; v_call: TRBV7-9; cdr3_aa: CASSSPMDISYEQYF; cdr3_nt: TGTGCCAGCAGCTCACCCATGGACATTTCCTACGAGCAGTACTTC
j_call: TRBJ2-3; clone_size: once; d_call: TRBD1; v_call: TRBV6-1; cdr3_aa: CASSFGQGKDTQYF; cdr3_nt: TGTGCCAGCAGTTTTGGACAGGGGAAAGATACGCAGTATTTT
j_call: TRBJ2-7; clone_size: .; d_call: .; v_call: TRBV7-2; cdr3_aa: CASSSTHYEQYF; cdr3_nt: TGTGCCAGCAGCTCCACTCACTACGAGCAGTACTTC
j_call: TRBJ2-7; clone_size: few; d_call: TRBD1; v_call: TRBV27; cdr3_aa: CASGRTGSFYEQYF; cdr3_nt: TGTGCTTCGGGACGGACAGGGAGTTTCTACGAGCAGTACTTC
j_call: TRBJ1-6; clone_size: .; d_call: .; v_call: TRBV6-1; cdr3_aa: CASSERTPGTYNSPLHF; cdr3_nt: TGTGCCAGCAGTGAACGAACCCCGGGGACCTATAATTCACCCCTCCACTTT
j_call: TRBJ1-2; clone_size: .; d_call: .; v_call: TRBV18; cdr3_aa: CASSPQAGQQSNYGYTF; cdr3_nt: TGTGCCAGCTCACCACAGGCAGGCCAGCAATCTAACTATGGCTACACCTTC
j_call: TRBJ1-1; clone_size: .; d_call: TRBD1; v_call: TRBV4-3; cdr3_aa: CASSQEVAGGAFF; cdr3_nt: TGCGCCAGCAGCCAAGAAGTGGCAGGGGGAGCTTTCTTT
j_call: TRBJ1-6; clone_size: .; d_call: .; v_call: TRBV5-1; cdr3_aa: CASSLSGSGRGGNSPLHF; cdr3_nt: TGCGCCAGCAGCTTGAGCGGGTCAGGTCGGGGTGGTAATTCACCCCTCCACTTT
j_call: TRBJ1-4; clone_size: .; d_call: .; v_call: TRBV4-2; cdr3_aa: CASSQQSTGPQKLFF; cdr3_nt: TGTGCCAGCAGCCAACAGAGCACAGGGCCTCAGAAACTGTTTTTT
j_call: TRBJ2-5; clone_size: .; d_call: TRBD2; v_call: TRBV9; cdr3_aa: CASSEGLAMETQYF; cdr3_nt: TGTGCCAGCAGCGAGGGACTAGCGATGGAGACCCAGTACTTC
j_call: TRBJ2-1; clone_size: .; d_call: .; v_call: TRBV7-9; cdr3_aa: CASIREGLHNEQFF; cdr3_nt: TGTGCCAGCATAAGAGAGGGACTCCATAATGAGCAGTTCTTC
j_call: TRBJ2-3; clone_size: .; d_call: .; v_call: TRBV7-9; cdr3_aa: CASSSPYQGADTQYF; cdr3_nt: TGTGCCAGCAGCTCCCCGTACCAGGGTGCAGATACGCAGTATTTT
j_call: TRBJ2-1; clone_size: few; d_call: .; v_call: TRBV18; cdr3_aa: CASSVLSRDYEQFF; cdr3_nt: TGTGCCAGCTCTGTCCTTAGCAGAGACTATGAGCAGTTCTTC
j_call: TRBJ2-7; clone_size: once; d_call: TRBD1; v_call: TRBV5-1; cdr3_aa: CASSLGQGAEQYF; cdr3_nt: TGCGCCAGCAGCTTGGGGCAGGGGGCCGAGCAGTACTTC
j_call: TRBJ2-1; clone_size: few; d_call: .; v_call: TRBV18; cdr3_aa: CASSRTLPGGGPNEQFF; cdr3_nt: TGTGCCAGCTCCCGAACCCTACCCGGTGGGGGCCCGAATGAGCAGTTCTTC
j_call: TRBJ1-6; clone_size: .; d_call: .; v_call: TRBV9; cdr3_aa: CASSPDMRDNSPLHF; cdr3_nt: TGTGCCAGCAGCCCCGACATGCGGGATAATTCACCCCTCCACTTT
j_call: TRBJ1-5; clone_size: .; d_call: TRBD1; v_call: TRBV5-6; cdr3_aa: CASSLFGQGGISNQPQHF; cdr3_nt: TGTGCCAGCAGCTTGTTCGGACAGGGGGGGATTAGCAATCAGCCCCAGCATTTT
j_call: TRBJ1-4; clone_size: .; d_call: .; v_call: TRBV11-2; cdr3_aa: CATGVSNEKLFF; cdr3_nt: TGCGCTACGGGGGTTTCTAATGAAAAACTGTTTTTT
j_call: TRBJ2-7; clone_size: .; d_call: TRBD1; v_call: TRBV5-1; cdr3_aa: CASSLMTGVYEQYF; cdr3_nt: TGCGCCAGCAGCTTGATGACAGGGGTATACGAGCAGTACTTC
j_call: TRBJ2-3; clone_size: .; d_call: .; v_call: TRBV10-3; cdr3_aa: CAISADGGSTDTQYF; cdr3_nt: TGTGCCATCAGCGCTGATGGGGGCTCCACAGATACGCAGTATTTT
j_call: TRBJ2-1; clone_size: .; d_call: TRBD2; v_call: TRBV6-5; cdr3_aa: CASSLGTSGGLNEQFF; cdr3_nt: TGTGCCAGCAGTTTAGGGACTAGCGGGGGTCTGAATGAGCAGTTCTTC
j_call: TRBJ2-1; clone_size: .; d_call: TRBD2; v_call: TRBV7-9; cdr3_aa: CASSRHGGTDNEQFF; cdr3_nt: TGTGCCAGCAGCAGACACGGGGGGACCGACAATGAGCAGTTCTTC
j_call: TRBJ1-3; clone_size: .; d_call: .; v_call: TRBV25-1; cdr3_aa: CASSSTHAGNTIYF; cdr3_nt: TGTGCCAGCAGTTCGACTCACGCTGGAAACACCATATATTTT
j_call: TRBJ1-5; clone_size: .; d_call: .; v_call: TRBV6-6; cdr3_aa: CASSVDRRGNQPQHF; cdr3_nt: TGTGCCAGCAGCGTTGACAGGCGGGGGAATCAGCCCCAGCATTTT
j_call: TRBJ1-2; clone_size: .; d_call: .; v_call: TRBV14; cdr3_aa: CASSHAVNYGYTF; cdr3_nt: TGTGCCAGCAGCCATGCGGTCAACTATGGCTACACCTTC
j_call: TRBJ2-7; clone_size: .; d_call: TRBD2; v_call: TRBV7-2; cdr3_aa: CASSSSAGGTYEQYF; cdr3_nt: TGTGCCAGCAGCTCATCGGCGGGGGGGACCTACGAGCAGTACTTC